These 19 T cell receptor beta chains were sequenced from one sample in a study of cytomegalovirus exposure and HLA in healthy donors. The PCR used 60 Vbeta and 13 Jbeta primers. Libraries were prepared by immunoSEQ multiplex PCR; TCRdb keeps only in-frame clonotypes and omits some of them. The data hold around 150,000 clones, with around nine tenths observed a single time. The sequenced sample was PBMCs. These receptors originate from a woman aged 30 to 39 in good health and CMV-seronegative.

This rearrangement joins TRBV11-2 to TRBJ2-5; weak D call: TRBD1 (5 bases). Trimming left V 5 bases short and J 4 bases short, with 14 bases between. The CDR3 covers 14 residues. Germline V gene sequence: CDR1 SGHAT, CDR2 FQNNGV. CDR3 sequence reads: CASSPGLDRETQYF. The CDR3 nucleotides read TGTGCCAGCAGCCCGGGCCTAGACAGAGAGACCCAGTACTTC.

The chain joins TRBV7-2 to TRBJ1-5; a weak D match, TRBD1 (6 bases). The germline V and J ends were trimmed by 6 bases and 4 bases, with 13 bases remaining between them. This CDR3 is built from 14 residues. Germline V lookup: CDR1 SGHTA, CDR2 FQGNSA. CDR3 nucleotides: TGTGCCAGCAGTCCGGACAGTTTTAATCAGCCCCAGCATTTT. It codes for CASSPDSFNQPQHF.

The CDR3 DNA follows: TGTGCCAGCGCAACCGGGACAGAGCAAGAGACCCAGTACTTC. Translation gives CASATGTEQETQYF. V and J are TRBV27 and TRBJ2-5; the match to TRBD1 covers 7 bases. The CDR3 totals 14 residues. Germline CDR1 reads MNHEY; CDR2 reads SMNVEV (reference sequence). V was pared by 8 bases and J by 2 bases, with 8 bases of the junction left unmatched.

The chain joins TRBV29-1 to TRBJ2-3, with 8 bases aligning to TRBD1. J gave up 4 bases and V 7 bases, and 7 bases lay outside the gene matches. The V gene's germline CDR1 is SQVTM and CDR2 ANQGSEA. This CDR3 spans 13 amino acids. The CDR3 here is CSAETGAADTQYF. The CDR3 DNA sequence: TGCAGCGCCGAGACAGGGGCCGCAGATACGCAGTATTTT.

This chain links TRBV19 with TRBJ2-3; 15 bases are a match to TRBD2. V lost 1 base to trimming and J lost 6 bases; unmatched junction nucleotides: 5. Germline V gene data show CDR1 as LNHDA and CDR2 as SQIVND (reference sequence). This CDR3 comprises 17 residues. DNA for the CDR3: TGTGCCAGTAGTATAGGGACTAGCGGGAGGGCCCTGGATACGCAGTATTTT. This translates into CASSIGTSGRALDTQYF.

V is TRBV6-5 and J is TRBJ1-3, with D perhaps TRBD1 (5 bases). V was trimmed by 2 bases and J by 0 bases, leaving 8 bases between them. The CDR3 loop spans 15 amino acids. The germline V gene has CDR1 MNHEY and CDR2 SVGAGI. This chain's CDR3 is CASSYGGDSGNTIYF. The DNA of the CDR3 is TGTGCCAGCAGTTACGGAGGGGACTCTGGAAACACCATATATTTT.

The genes are TRBV18 and TRBJ2-1; possible D gene TRBD2, 5 bases. The CDR3 loop spans 15 amino acids. V lost 3 bases, J lost 4 bases, and 13 bases lay in between. Germline assignment: CDR1 KGHSH and CDR2 LQKENI. The CDR3, as DNA: TGTGCCAGCTCACCTCGAGCGGCAACTTACAATGAGCAGTTCTTC. Translated: CASSPRAATYNEQFF. Drawing the rest from reference TRBV18 and TRBJ2-1, the complete variable domain is NAGVMQNPRHLVRRRGQEARLRCSPMKGHSHVYWYRQLPEEGLKFMVYLQKENIIDESGMPKERFSAEFPKEGPSILRIQQVVRGDSAAYFCASSPRAATYNEQFFGPGTRLTVL.

This rearrangement joins TRBV6-5 to TRBJ1-2, with D possibly matching TRBD1 (5 bases). Germline V gives CDR1 MNHEY, CDR2 SVGAGI. Trimming took 5 bases from V and 5 from J, leaving 18 bases between them. The CDR3 sequence is 15 residues long. The CDR3 sequence: CASSRGGGEYYGYTF. The CDR3 DNA reads as TGTGCCAGCAGTCGGGGGGGAGGGGAATATTATGGCTACACCTTC.

The rearrangement links TRBV4-1 to TRBJ2-5; 11 nucleotides match TRBD1. Trimming took 3 bases from V and 5 from J; bases not matched to a gene: 5. This CDR3 has 15 residues. CDR1 and CDR2 from the germline V gene are MGHRA and YSYEKL. Here the CDR3 DNA reads TGCGCCAGCAGCCAGACTGGGACAGGGGGGGAGACCCAGTACTTC. Translating gives CASSQTGTGGETQYF.

This rearrangement joins TRBV25-1 to TRBJ1-1, with TRBD1 identical over 12 bases. V dropped 3 bases and J dropped 12; count of bases not matched to a gene: 8. This CDR3 has 14 residues. CDR1 is MGHDK and CDR2 is SYGVNS in the germline V gene. Written as DNA, the CDR3 is TGTGCCAGCAGTGAGTATAGGGGACAGGGGGCTTCTTTCTTT. It is translated as CASSEYRGQGASFF.

This chain connects TRBV28 to TRBJ2-5, with 9 bases lining up with TRBD1. The CDR3 runs 15 residues. Looked up from germline, CDR1 is MDHEN and CDR2 is SYDVKM. V lost 4 bases, J lost 4 bases, and 7 bases stayed unmatched. For the CDR3, the DNA is TGTGCCAGCAGTTCGCACAGGGGGCGAGGAGAGACCCAGTACTTC. Translation gives CASSSHRGRGETQYF.

J is TRBJ1-5 and V is TRBV30, with TRBD1 as a possible D gene (6 bases). Per germline, CDR1 GTSNPN and CDR2 SVGIG (reference sequence). The V end was cut by 5 bases, the J end by 6 bases, with 20 bases between. The CDR3 spans 15 residues. CDR3 region: CAWETQGVGRQPQHF. CDR3 nucleotides: TGTGCCTGGGAGACACAGGGTGTAGGTCGTCAGCCCCAGCATTTT.

The gene calls are TRBV19 and TRBJ2-5, with TRBD1 matching over 7 bases. CDR1 and CDR2 from the germline V gene are LNHDA and SQIVND (reference sequence). The ends lost 2 bases at V and 0 bases at J; junction bases unmatched: 9. This CDR3 is 17 amino acids long. The CDR3 DNA is TGTGCCAGTAGTATAAGGTCCCAGACAGGGTACCAAGAGACCCAGTACTTC. It translates to CASSIRSQTGYQETQYF.

The genes are TRBV5-1 and TRBJ1-2, with D perhaps matching TRBD1 (6 bases). Germline V CDR1 and CDR2: SGHRS, YFSETQ. V lost 4 bases and J lost 5, with 21 bases in between. The CDR3 covers 16 residues. This CDR3 is CASSRDPGQGGYGYTF. The CDR3 coding sequence is TGCGCCAGCAGCCGGGACCCGGGGCAAGGGGGTTATGGCTACACCTTC.

This clone was detected only a few times. V is TRBV5-4 and J is TRBJ2-5, with a possible D match to TRBD1 (6 bases). V lost 3 bases and J lost 3, with 18 bases in between. Germline V gene sequence: CDR1 SGHNT, CDR2 YYREEE (reference sequence). This CDR3 spans 16 amino acids. This chain's CDR3 is CASSSPGPGAKETQYF. The DNA of the CDR3 is TGTGCCAGCAGCTCACCCGGGCCAGGGGCGAAAGAGACCCAGTACTTC. The whole variable domain, filled in from reference TRBV5-4 and TRBJ2-5, reads ETGVTQSPTHLIKTRGQQVTLRCSSQSGHNTVSWYQQALGQGPQFIFQYYREEENGRGNFPPRFSGLQFPNYSSELNVNALELDDSALYLCASSSPGPGAKETQYFGPGTRLLVL.

The chain has TRBV5-4 and TRBJ2-5; a possible D gene is TRBD1 (9 bases). The DNA matches TRBJ2-7 better at its end, which makes the J call doubtful. The CDR3 loop spans 15 amino acids. Germline V lookup: CDR1 SGHNT, CDR2 YYREEE (reference sequence). The CDR3 loop reads CASSSGGTGRYEQYF. For the CDR3, the DNA is TGTGCCAGCAGCTCGGGGGGGACAGGGAGATACGAGCAGTACTTC.

The chain recombines TRBV27 with TRBJ2-1, with 9 bases lining up with TRBD2. Trimming removed 5 bases from V and 4 bases from J; junction bases left unmatched: 9. The germline V gene has CDR1 MNHEY and CDR2 SMNVEV (reference sequence). This CDR3 has 16 residues. CDR3 DNA sequence: TGTGCCAGCAGTCCCAGGCTAGCGGGATATTACAATGAGCAGTTCTTC. Translation gives CASSPRLAGYYNEQFF.

The chain carries TRBV19 and TRBJ1-2, with D tentatively TRBD1 (5 bases). Trimming left V 3 bases short and J 3 bases short, with 20 bases between. The CDR3 is 17 residues long. CDR1 is LNHDA and CDR2 is SQIVND in the germline V gene (reference sequence). CDR3 coding DNA: TGTGCCAGTAGTATTTCTGGGGCAACAAGAGCTCACTATGGCTACACCTTC. Residues: CASSISGATRAHYGYTF.

This clone has only a few counts. The rearrangement links TRBV5-4 to TRBJ1-5; 7 bases agree with TRBD1. V was clipped by 1 base and J by 0 bases; unmatched bases: 4. The CDR3 contains 16 residues. Germline V gene data show CDR1 as SGHNT and CDR2 as YYREEE (reference sequence). CDR3 in DNA: TGTGCCAGCAGCTTGTCCGGACAGGATAGCAATCAGCCCCAGCATTTT. It specifies CASSLSGQDSNQPQHF.